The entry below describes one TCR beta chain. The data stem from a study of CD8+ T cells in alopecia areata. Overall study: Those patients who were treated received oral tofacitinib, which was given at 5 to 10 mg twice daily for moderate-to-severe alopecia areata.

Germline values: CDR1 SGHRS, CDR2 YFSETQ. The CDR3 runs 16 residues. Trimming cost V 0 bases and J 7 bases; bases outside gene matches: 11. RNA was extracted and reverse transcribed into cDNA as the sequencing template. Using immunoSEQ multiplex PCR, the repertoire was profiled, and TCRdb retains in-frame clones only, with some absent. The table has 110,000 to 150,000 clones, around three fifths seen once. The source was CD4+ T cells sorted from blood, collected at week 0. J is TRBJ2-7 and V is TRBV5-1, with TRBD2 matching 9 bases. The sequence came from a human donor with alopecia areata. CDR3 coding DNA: TGCGCCAGCAGCTTGGGAACTAGCGGGTCCTTGAGGGAGCAGTACTTC. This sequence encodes CASSLGTSGSLREQYF.